The subject of this entry is one T cell receptor beta chain. Generated by immunoSEQ multiplex PCR, the TCRdb table keeps only in-frame clones and is missing some. Among approximately 130,000 clones, approximately 95% were seen once, and the ten largest hold 6.2%. CDR1 and CDR2 (germline): MNHEY, SMNVEV (reference sequence). CDR3 length: 15 amino acids. V lost 6 bases, J lost 2 bases, and 14 bases lay in between. This entry belongs to a study of T cell changes during pregnancy in multiple sclerosis. Sequenced material: peripheral blood, taken before pregnancy. This receptor was obtained from a female donor with multiple sclerosis, enrolled in a pregnancy study. This sequence joins TRBV27 and TRBJ2-1; the D gene is possibly TRBD2 (5 bases). CDR3 coding DNA: TGTGCCAGCAGCCAAGACTATGGAGCCTACAATGAGCAGTTCTTC. Protein: CASSQDYGAYNEQFF.